This T cell receptor beta chain appears in the sequencing data of a study of CXCR3-negative and CXCR3-positive naive CD8 T cells. Study outcomes and limitations: Greater hydrophobicity was found in TRB CDR3s of CXCR3-positive naive cells than of CXCR3-negative naive cells.

Worth noting for this clonotype: Antigen unknown.

The TRB libraries of cDNA were built by UMI-labeled 5' RACE. Following a re-call of the 5' RACE reads, TCRdb has one entry per CDR3 protein and lacks DNA. In total, the table holds under 75,000 distinct CDR3 sequences. The CDR3 spans 16 residues. Germline CDR1 and CDR2: MNHEY and SVGEGT. The chain uses TRBV6-2 or TRBV6-3 and TRBJ2-1; the D gene TCRdb calls, TRBD2, cannot be checked with no DNA. This clonotype originated in a human donor in good health. Some clones in this sample may be carry-over from other donors' samples. Sequenced material: naive CXCR3+ CD8+ T cells from blood. Subset described: CD45RO-CCR7+CD27+CD95- naive CD8+ T cells expressing CXCR3 (TNR3+). The CDR3 here is CASRSLRDYFNNEQFF.